These 22 T cell receptor beta chains were all obtained from the same sample, sequenced in a study of response to subunit inactivated influenza vaccine. In TCRdb, the RT-PCR reads were re-called with MiXCR into one record per CDR3 protein. The top ten clones hold roughly 13% of a sample with 450,000 to 600,000 distinct CDR3 sequences, roughly 8.2% of them seen once. Source: PBMCs from blood, taken less than 25 months after vaccination. These TCRs come from a man aged 45-69 years who received an inactivated influenza vaccine.

The chain uses TRBV20-1 and TRBJ2-3; 9 bases align to TRBD2. The CDR3 spans 15 residues. The trim removed 5 bases at V and 5 bases at J, leaving 11 bases unmatched. CDR1 and CDR2 (germline): DFQATT, SNEGSKA (reference sequence). The CDR3 reads CSAAGGGGAVDTQYF. CDR3 nucleotides: TGCAGTGCTGCCGGCGGCGGGGGGGCCGTAGATACGCAGTATTTT.

This clonotype came up a few times. This rearrangement joins TRBV20-1 to TRBJ1-2, with D unclear. The CDR3 covers 12 residues. The V and J ends lost 0 bases and 8 bases respectively, with 10 bases between them. Germline assignment: CDR1 DFQATT and CDR2 SNEGSKA (reference sequence). The CDR3 loop is CSARDHGFGYTF. As DNA, the CDR3 is TGCAGTGCTAGAGATCACGGGTTCGGCTACACCTTC.

This sequence joins TRBV10-3 and TRBJ2-1, with D possibly being TRBD2 (6 bases). The V gene lost 4 bases and the J gene lost 6 bases, with 13 bases spanning the gap. The CDR3 totals 14 residues. Germline-derived CDR1 and CDR2 are ENHRY and SYGVKD. This CDR3 is CAISVGLPPNEQFF. CDR3 coding DNA: TGTGCCATCAGTGTGGGACTTCCCCCCAATGAGCAGTTCTTC.

The sample holds a few counts of this clonotype. V usage is TRBV10-3 and J usage is TRBJ2-1, with 12 bases aligning to TRBD2. CDR3 length: 16 amino acids. Germline V lookup: CDR1 ENHRY, CDR2 SYGVKD. The junction had 4 bases not matched to a gene; V was cut back by 2 bases and J by 5 bases. DNA of the CDR3: TGTGCCATCAGTGAGGCTAGCGGGGGGGTAAACAATGAGCAGTTCTTC. Protein: CAISEASGGVNNEQFF.

This clonotype was counted only a few times. The chain combines TRBV2 with TRBJ2-3; no firm D call. The V end lost 3 bases, the J end lost 7 bases, and 11 bases lay between the germline ends. This CDR3 is built from 13 residues. Germline V gene data show CDR1 as SNHLY and CDR2 as FYNNEI. The DNA of the CDR3 is TGTGCCAGCAGTGAGCATATAAGAAATACGCAGTATTTT. It yields the protein CASSEHIRNTQYF.

This clonotype was detected a few times. The V and J genes are TRBV20-1 and TRBJ2-3, with 10 bases matching TRBD1. The junction had 7 bases not matched to a gene; V was cut back by 3 bases and J by 4 bases. CDR3 length: 15 amino acids. The germline gives CDR1 DFQATT, CDR2 SNEGSKA (reference sequence). CDR3 in amino acids: CSASSPTGGADTQYF. CDR3 DNA: TGCAGTGCTAGCTCGCCGACAGGGGGCGCAGATACGCAGTATTTT.

This clonotype has more than one count but fewer than ten. V is TRBV29-1 and J is TRBJ1-5; D perhaps matches TRBD1 (6 bases). This CDR3 spans 13 amino acids. V lost 3 bases and J 6 bases, leaving 12 bases between the germline ends. Germline V gene lookup returns CDR1 SQVTM and CDR2 ANQGSEA. For the CDR3, the DNA is TGCAGCGTTGATGGGGGCCGGGGTCAGCCCCAGCATTTT. Translating gives CSVDGGRGQPQHF. Using reference TRBV29-1 and TRBJ1-5 for the parts outside the CDR3, the full variable domain is SAVISQKPSRDICQRGTSLTIQCQVDSQVTMMFWYRQQPGQSLTLIATANQGSEATYESGFVIDKFPISRPNLTFSTLTVSNMSPEDSSIYLCSVDGGRGQPQHFGDGTRLSIL.

The chain is built from TRBV24-1 and TRBJ2-7, with unresolved D. This CDR3 has 12 amino acids. Germline loops: CDR1 KGHDR, CDR2 SFDVKD. Trimming removed 3 bases at V and 4 bases at J, with 6 bases between. DNA of the CDR3: TGTGCCACCAGTGATAAAAAGTACGAGCAGTACTTC. As protein: CATSDKKYEQYF.

This clonotype was observed a handful of times. The genes are TRBV7-9 and TRBJ2-3, with 8 bases that match TRBD2. The V gene's germline CDR1 is SEHNR and CDR2 FQNEAQ (reference sequence). The CDR3 is 16 residues long. The ends lost 3 bases at V and 0 bases at J; junction bases unmatched: 5. This chain's CDR3 is CASSLTAGESTDTQYF. The CDR3 bases are TGTGCCAGCAGCTTGACAGCGGGGGAAAGCACAGATACGCAGTATTTT.

The chain combines TRBV20-1 with TRBJ2-7; tentatively, D is TRBD1 or TRBD2 (6 bases each). V was shortened by 3 bases and J by 2 bases, with 11 bases between the two germline ends. From germline, CDR1 is DFQATT and CDR2 SNEGSKA (reference sequence). The CDR3 sequence is 13 residues long. The CDR3 loop is CSARMGGPYEQYF. CDR3 in DNA: TGCAGTGCTAGGATGGGGGGCCCCTACGAGCAGTACTTC.

Notes on this clonotype: This may arise from a read error, as a much more abundant clone is one base away. The chain couples TRBV5-1 to TRBJ2-3; 8 bases map to TRBD2. The CDR3 spans 15 residues. Germline CDR1 SGHRS, CDR2 YFSETQ. The chain's CDR3 is CPSSFSGTLTDTQYF. CDR3 coding DNA: TGCCCCAGCAGCTTTAGCGGGACCCTCACAGATACGCAGTATTTT.

The genes are TRBV6-2 or TRBV6-3 and TRBJ1-5; D call uncertain. Looked up from germline, CDR1 is MNHEY and CDR2 is SVGEGT. This CDR3 is built from 16 residues. The V end lost 4 bases, the J end lost 3 bases, and 16 bases lay between the germline ends. Here the CDR3 reads CASSSSGRTNNQPQHF. CDR3 sequence (DNA): TGTGCCAGCAGTTCCTCCGGGCGGACTAACAATCAGCCCCAGCATTTT.

This clonotype showed up many times. J is TRBJ2-2 and V is TRBV2; D unclear. Between the trimmed V and J ends, which lost 4 bases and 2 bases, there was a span of 11 bases. This CDR3 is built from 15 residues. CDR1 and CDR2 (germline): SNHLY, FYNNEI. The CDR3 protein is CASSVIGPNTGELFF. CDR3 nucleotides: TGTGCCAGCAGTGTAATAGGGCCCAACACCGGGGAGCTGTTTTTT.

Ten or more counts support this clonotype. V and J are TRBV12-3 or TRBV12-4 and TRBJ1-5; 10 bases agree with TRBD1. The CDR3 is 16 amino acids. V shed 4 bases and J 1 base; nucleotides not matched to a gene: 4. CDR3: CASSSSTGGSNQPQHF. The CDR3 nucleotides read TGTGCCAGCAGTTCCTCGACAGGGGGCAGCAATCAGCCCCAGCATTTT.

This clonotype was seen only a few times. This sequence joins TRBV6-5 and TRBJ2-3; D may be TRBD1 (5 bases). Trimming shortened V by 4 bases and J by 2 bases, and 10 bases separated the two germline ends. The CDR3 has 14 amino acids. Germline-derived CDR1 and CDR2 are MNHEY and SVGAGI. For the CDR3, the DNA is TGTGCCAGCAGTTGGGGCGGATACACAGATACGCAGTATTTT. Protein: CASSWGGYTDTQYF.

This clonotype was detected only a few times. The chain uses TRBV6-5 and TRBJ2-7; D remains ambiguous. CDR1 and CDR2 from the germline V gene are MNHEY and SVGAGI. This CDR3 region has 15 residues. V was cut by 0 bases and J by 1 base, with 10 bases left in between. CDR3 protein: CASSYSGIPSYEQYF. DNA of the CDR3: TGTGCCAGCAGTTACTCTGGCATCCCTTCCTACGAGCAGTACTTC.

This clonotype was counted at least ten times. V gene TRBV6-1 combines with J gene TRBJ2-1; D is uncertain. The CDR3 has 13 amino acids. Germline V gene data show CDR1 as MNHNS and CDR2 as SASEGT. Deletions cut 6 bases from V and 2 bases from J, with 8 bases between. As DNA, the CDR3 is TGTGCCAGCAGGACGGCAACCTACAATGAGCAGTTCTTC. As protein: CASRTATYNEQFF.

The chain combines TRBV5-5 with TRBJ2-1; 8 bases are a match to TRBD1. Germline trimming cut 4 bases from V and 15 bases from J; bases unmatched to any gene: 6. The germline V gene has CDR1 SGHKS and CDR2 YYEKEE (reference sequence). The CDR3 runs to 11 residues. CDR3 sequence reads: CASSQDRVWFF. CDR3 sequence (DNA): TGTGCCAGCAGCCAGGACAGGGTGTGGTTCTTC.

This clonotype showed up many times. V gene TRBV27 combines with J gene TRBJ2-3, with TRBD2 matching 11 bases. Germline trimming cut 3 bases from V and 3 bases from J; bases unmatched to any gene: 5. Germline loops: CDR1 MNHEY, CDR2 SMNVEV (reference sequence). The CDR3 is 16 amino acids. The chain's CDR3 is CASSFLGTSGTDTQYF. The DNA for the CDR3 is TGTGCCAGCAGTTTCCTGGGGACTAGCGGAACAGATACGCAGTATTTT.

There are a few counts of this clonotype. This chain connects TRBV2 to TRBJ2-1, with 8 bases fitting TRBD2. Germline V CDR1 and CDR2: SNHLY, FYNNEI. The length of the CDR3 is 15 residues. V shed 5 bases and J 4 bases; nucleotides not matched to a gene: 7. The DNA of the CDR3 is TGTGCCAGCAGTACCGGGACTAGGATATACAATGAGCAGTTCTTC. Translated: CASSTGTRIYNEQFF.

The genes are TRBV7-2 and TRBJ2-5; D unresolved. The V and J ends lost 4 bases and 7 bases respectively, with 7 bases between them. The CDR3 is 11 amino acids. In germline, CDR1 is SGHTA, CDR2 FQGNSA. CDR3 loop: CASSSVGTQYF. CDR3 nucleotides: TGTGCCAGCAGCTCCGTAGGGACCCAGTACTTC.

This clonotype was found many times. The chain couples TRBV5-1 to TRBJ1-1, with D possibly matching TRBD1 (5 bases). The length of the CDR3 is 15 residues. Germline CDR1 and CDR2: SGHRS and YFSETQ. Trimming took off 1 base at V and 5 bases at J, with 15 bases between the two ends. DNA of the CDR3: TGCGCCAGCAGCTTGAGGACACCGAAGGATACTGAAGCTTTCTTT. Protein product: CASSLRTPKDTEAFF. The variable domain in full, completed from reference TRBV5-1 and TRBJ1-1, reads KAGVTQTPRYLIKTRGQQVTLSCSPISGHRSVSWYQQTPGQGLQFLFEYFSETQRNKGNFPGRFSGRQFSNSRSEMNVSTLELGDSALYLCASSLRTPKDTEAFFGQGTRLTVV.